Listed here are 5 T cell receptor beta chains from one sample, sequenced in a study of T cells expressing NK-cell markers. Following a re-call of the 5' RACE reads, TCRdb has one entry per CDR3 protein and lacks DNA. The listing contains more than 250,000 distinct CDR3 sequences. Sequencing was performed on blood T cells: a sorted CD56 or NKG2C T cell subset, CD4+ or CD8+ T cells, or bulk PBMC T cells (not recorded which). The receptors come from a man aged 18 to 30 in good health.

V is TRBV5-1 and J is TRBJ2-5; with no DNA, the TCRdb D assignment of TRBD1 cannot be verified. Germline V gives CDR1 SGHRS, CDR2 YFSETQ. The CDR3 extends over 15 amino acids. The CDR3 sequence: CASSRQGERQETQYF.

The rearrangement joins TRBV29-1 to TRBJ2-3; TCRdb's assignment of TRBD2 cannot be checked, as there is no DNA. The CDR3 is 14 residues long. Per germline, CDR1 SQVTM and CDR2 ANQGSEA. Here the CDR3 reads CSVRREAWQDTQYF.

The chain joins TRBV5-1 to TRBJ2-7; TCRdb selects TRBD2, and the lack of DNA leaves this call unchecked. Per germline, CDR1 SGHRS and CDR2 YFSETQ. The CDR3 totals 13 residues. CDR3 sequence reads: CASSRDLGYEQYF.

The V call is TRBV12-3 or TRBV12-4, the J call TRBJ2-5; without DNA, the TCRdb call of TRBD2 cannot be checked. CDR3 length: 16 residues. The CDR3 sequence: CASSPPRGREQETQYF.

The chain recombines TRBV3-1 with TRBJ1-5; TCRdb's D gene call, TRBD1, goes unchecked for lack of DNA. This CDR3 spans 13 amino acids. The germline V gene encodes CDR1 LGHDT and CDR2 YNNKEL (reference sequence). The CDR3 sequence is CASSSHRDQPQHF.